This TCR beta chain came from a study of shared clonotypes between healthy human individuals. Looking at the study overall: Per-donor plates numbered three CD4 naive, three CD4 memory, two CD8 naive and one CD8 memory.

Genomic DNA per cell subset filled all wells of several immunoSEQ plates. Measured with immunoSEQ multiplex PCR; TCRdb has only the in-frame clones, and not every one. The sample records some 660,000 clones, roughly 72% being singletons. Within Nashville, Tennessee resided all donors, each a Caucasian adult. V shed 3 bases and J shed 0 bases, with 12 bases lying between them. The CDR3 consists of 15 residues. Germline assignment: CDR1 MDHEN and CDR2 SYDVKM. This clonotype originated in a woman under 40 in good health. Sequencing was done on a sample of memory CD4+ T cells sorted from blood. As for subset: CD45RA-negative fraction. The chain joins TRBV28 to TRBJ2-7, with a possible D match to TRBD2 (6 bases). CDR3 coding DNA: TGTGCCAGCAGTTTTAGCGGACTGAGCTCCTACGAGCAGTACTTC. Translation: CASSFSGLSSYEQYF.